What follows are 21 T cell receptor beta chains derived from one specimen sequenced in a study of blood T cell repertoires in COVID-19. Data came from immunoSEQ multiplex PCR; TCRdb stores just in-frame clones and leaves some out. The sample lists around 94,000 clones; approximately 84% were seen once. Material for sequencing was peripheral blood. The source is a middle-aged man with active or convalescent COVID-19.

This CDR3 reads CASSPRGPAGGELFF. The CDR3 nucleotides read TGTGCCAGCAGCCCCAGGGGACCCGCTGGCGGGGAGCTGTTTTTT. The chain couples TRBV5-5 to TRBJ2-2; TRBD1 might be the D (6 bases). The CDR3 is 15 amino acids. CDR1 is SGHKS, CDR2 YYEKEE, per germline (reference sequence). V was cut by 4 bases and J by 7 bases, with 17 bases left in between.

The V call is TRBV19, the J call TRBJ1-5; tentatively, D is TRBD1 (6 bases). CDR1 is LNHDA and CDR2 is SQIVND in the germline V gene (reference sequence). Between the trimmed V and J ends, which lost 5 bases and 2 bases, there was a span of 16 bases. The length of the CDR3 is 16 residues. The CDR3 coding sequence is TGTGCCAGTAGTCCCTCTAGGGGGAGCGGCAATCAGCCCCAGCATTTT. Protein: CASSPSRGSGNQPQHF.

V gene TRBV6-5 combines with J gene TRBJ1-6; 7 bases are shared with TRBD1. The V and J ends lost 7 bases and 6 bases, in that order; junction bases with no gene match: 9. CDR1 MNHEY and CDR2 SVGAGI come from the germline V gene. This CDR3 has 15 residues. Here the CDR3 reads CASKIPGGFNSPLHF. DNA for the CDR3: TGTGCCAGCAAAATTCCAGGGGGTTTTAATTCACCCCTCCACTTT.

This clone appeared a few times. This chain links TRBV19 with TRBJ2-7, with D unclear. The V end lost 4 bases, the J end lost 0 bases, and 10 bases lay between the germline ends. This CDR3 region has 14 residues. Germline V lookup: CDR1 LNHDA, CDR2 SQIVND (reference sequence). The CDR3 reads CASSTRIGSYEQYF. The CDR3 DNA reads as TGTGCCAGTAGTACGCGAATTGGCTCCTACGAGCAGTACTTC.

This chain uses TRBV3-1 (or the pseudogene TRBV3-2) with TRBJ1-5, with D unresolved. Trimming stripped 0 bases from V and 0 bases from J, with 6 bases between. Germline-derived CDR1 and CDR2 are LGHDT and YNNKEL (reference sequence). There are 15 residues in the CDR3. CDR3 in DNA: TGTGCCAGCAGCCAAGATCGAGCTAGCAATCAGCCCCAGCATTTT. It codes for CASSQDRASNQPQHF.

CDR3 sequence: CASRFTDEQFF. CDR3 DNA: TGTGCCAGCAGATTCACAGATGAGCAGTTCTTC. This chain joins TRBV2 and TRBJ2-1, with D unclear. The length of the CDR3 is 11 residues. The ends were cut back, 6 bases at V and 8 bases at J, with 8 bases in the middle. Per the germline V gene, CDR1 is SNHLY and CDR2 is FYNNEI.

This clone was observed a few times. The CDR3 DNA sequence: TGTGCCAGCAGTGGGATAGCGGGGAAATTTTACAATGAGCAGTTCTTC. Translated, it gives CASSGIAGKFYNEQFF. The chain has TRBV6-1 and TRBJ2-1, with 8 bases identical to TRBD2. Germline V gene sequence: CDR1 MNHNS, CDR2 SASEGT. The CDR3 length is 16 residues. V was clipped by 4 bases and J by 4 bases; unmatched bases: 9.

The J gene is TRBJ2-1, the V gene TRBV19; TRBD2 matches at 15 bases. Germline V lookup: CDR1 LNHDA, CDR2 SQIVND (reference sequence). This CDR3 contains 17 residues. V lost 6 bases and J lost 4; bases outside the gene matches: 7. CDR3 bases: TGTGCCAGTAGACTCATCGGGACTAGCGGGGGGTACAATGAGCAGTTCTTC. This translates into CASRLIGTSGGYNEQFF.

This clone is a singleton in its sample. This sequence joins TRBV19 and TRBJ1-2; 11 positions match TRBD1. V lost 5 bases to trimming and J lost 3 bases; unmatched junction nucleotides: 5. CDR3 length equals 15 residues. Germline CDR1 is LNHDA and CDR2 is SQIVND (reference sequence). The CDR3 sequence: CASSARDRGDYGYTF. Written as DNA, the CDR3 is TGTGCCAGTAGTGCACGGGACAGGGGGGACTATGGCTACACCTTC.

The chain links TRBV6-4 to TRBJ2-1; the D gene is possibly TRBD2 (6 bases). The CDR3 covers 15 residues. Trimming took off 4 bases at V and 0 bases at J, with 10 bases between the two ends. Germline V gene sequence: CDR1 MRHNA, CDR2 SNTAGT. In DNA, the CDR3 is TGTGCCAGCAGTGTGGCGGGGAGCTCCTACAATGAGCAGTTCTTC. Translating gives CASSVAGSSYNEQFF.

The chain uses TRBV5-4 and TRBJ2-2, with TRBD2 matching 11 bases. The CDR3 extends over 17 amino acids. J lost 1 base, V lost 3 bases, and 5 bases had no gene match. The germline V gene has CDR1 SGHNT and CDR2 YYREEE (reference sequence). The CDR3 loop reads CASSSKTSGVNTGELFF. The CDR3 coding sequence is TGTGCCAGCAGCTCTAAGACTAGCGGGGTGAACACCGGGGAGCTGTTTTTT.

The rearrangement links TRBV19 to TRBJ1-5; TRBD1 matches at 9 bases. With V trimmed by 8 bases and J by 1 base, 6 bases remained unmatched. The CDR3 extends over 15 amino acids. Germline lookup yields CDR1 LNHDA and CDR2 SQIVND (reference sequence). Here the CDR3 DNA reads TGTGCCAGTTTAGGGGGACAGGGAAGCAATCAGCCCCAGCATTTT. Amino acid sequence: CASLGGQGSNQPQHF. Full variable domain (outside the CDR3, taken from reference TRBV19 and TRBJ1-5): DGGITQSPKYLFRKEGQNVTLSCEQNLNHDAMYWYRQDPGQGLRLIYYSQIVNDFQKGDIAEGYSVSREKKESFPLTVTSAQKNPTAFYLCASLGGQGSNQPQHFGDGTRLSIL.

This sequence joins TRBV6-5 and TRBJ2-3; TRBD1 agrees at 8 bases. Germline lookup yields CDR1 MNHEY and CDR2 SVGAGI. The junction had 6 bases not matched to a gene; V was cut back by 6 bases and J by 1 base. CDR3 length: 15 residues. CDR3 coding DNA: TGTGCCAGCAGCGACAGGGGAGGAGGCACAGATACGCAGTATTTT. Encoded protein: CASSDRGGGTDTQYF.

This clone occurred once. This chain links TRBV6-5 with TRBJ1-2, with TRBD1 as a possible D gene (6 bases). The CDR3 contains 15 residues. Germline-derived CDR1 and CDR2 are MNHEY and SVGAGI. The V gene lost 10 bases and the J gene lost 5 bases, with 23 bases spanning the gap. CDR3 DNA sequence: TGTGCCACCGAAAACGTCCAGGGGCAAGGGTATGGCTACACCTTC. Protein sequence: CATENVQGQGYGYTF.

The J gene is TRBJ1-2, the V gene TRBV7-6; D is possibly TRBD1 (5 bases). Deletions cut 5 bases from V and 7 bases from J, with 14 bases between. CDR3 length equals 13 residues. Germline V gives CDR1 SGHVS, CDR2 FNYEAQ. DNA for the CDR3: TGTGCCAGCAGCCCCCCTAGCGGGGCTGGCTACACCTTC. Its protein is CASSPPSGAGYTF.

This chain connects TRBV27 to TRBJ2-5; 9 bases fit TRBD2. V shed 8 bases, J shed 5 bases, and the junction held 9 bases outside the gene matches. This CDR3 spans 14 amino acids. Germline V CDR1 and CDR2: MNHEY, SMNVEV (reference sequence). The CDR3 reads CASGLGRGGETQYF. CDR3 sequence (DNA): TGTGCCAGCGGCCTCGGGCGGGGGGGGGAGACCCAGTACTTC.

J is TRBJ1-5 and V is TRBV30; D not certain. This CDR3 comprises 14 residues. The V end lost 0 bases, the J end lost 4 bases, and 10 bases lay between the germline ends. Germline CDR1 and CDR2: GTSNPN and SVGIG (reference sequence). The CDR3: CAWSVGRENQPQHF. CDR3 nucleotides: TGTGCCTGGAGTGTAGGACGGGAAAATCAGCCCCAGCATTTT.

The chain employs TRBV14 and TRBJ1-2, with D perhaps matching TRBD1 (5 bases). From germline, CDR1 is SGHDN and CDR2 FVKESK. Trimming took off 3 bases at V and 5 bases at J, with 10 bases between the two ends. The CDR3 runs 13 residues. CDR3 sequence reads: CASSQGRQYGYTF. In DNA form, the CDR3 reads TGTGCCAGCAGCCAGGGGCGGCAGTATGGCTACACCTTC.

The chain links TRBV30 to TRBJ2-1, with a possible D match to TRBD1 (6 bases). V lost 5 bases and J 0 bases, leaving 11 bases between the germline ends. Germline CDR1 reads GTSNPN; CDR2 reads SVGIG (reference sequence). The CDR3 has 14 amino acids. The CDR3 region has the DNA TGTGCCTGGGAGACAGGAGGCTCCTACAATGAGCAGTTCTTC. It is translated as CAWETGGSYNEQFF.

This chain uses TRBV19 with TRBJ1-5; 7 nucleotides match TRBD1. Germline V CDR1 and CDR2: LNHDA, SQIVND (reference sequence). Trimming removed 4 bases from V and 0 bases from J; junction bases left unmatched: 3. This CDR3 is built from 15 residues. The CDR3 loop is CASSTGTASNQPQHF. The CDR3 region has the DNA TGTGCCAGTAGTACCGGGACAGCTAGCAATCAGCCCCAGCATTTT.

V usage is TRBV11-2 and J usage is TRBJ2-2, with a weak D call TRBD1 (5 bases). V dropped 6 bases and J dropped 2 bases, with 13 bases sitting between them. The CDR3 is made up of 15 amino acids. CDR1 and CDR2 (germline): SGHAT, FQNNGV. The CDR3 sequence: CASRGLSRNTGELFF. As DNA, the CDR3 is TGTGCCAGCAGGGGGCTTAGCAGAAACACCGGGGAGCTGTTTTTT.